Below, 9 T cell receptor beta chains from the same sample are listed, as sequenced in a study of T cells after posttransplantation cyclophosphamide. Cyclophosphamide on days +3 and +4 followed busulfan-fludarabine conditioning and a marrow graft. Sequencing was performed with immunoSEQ multiplex PCR; in TCRdb, only in-frame clones are kept and a portion is missing. This table has several thousand clones, roughly 80% appearing once. Sequencing was performed on PBMCs, taken approximately 1,500 days after allogeneic stem cell transplant with posttransplant cyclophosphamide. These receptors all come from a male patient aged 25-45 years who received an allogeneic stem cell transplant from a related donor, was CMV-positive, and had acute GVHD only. Some T cells could come from the graft donor.

CDR3 DNA: TGTGCCAGCAGTTCCTCAGGTTCCTACGAGCAGTACTTC. Its protein is CASSSSGSYEQYF. The J gene is TRBJ2-7, the V gene TRBV7-9; unclear D gene. The ends were cut back, 6 bases at V and 1 base at J, with 10 bases in the middle. Germline values: CDR1 SEHNR, CDR2 FQNEAQ (reference sequence). The CDR3 runs 13 residues.

The V gene is TRBV27, the J gene TRBJ2-7; no clear D gene. The CDR3 extends over 11 amino acids. The V end lost 4 bases, the J end lost 1 base, and 2 bases lay between the germline ends. In germline, CDR1 is MNHEY, CDR2 SMNVEV (reference sequence). The CDR3 reads CASSSSYEQYF. The CDR3 DNA reads TGTGCCAGCAGTTCTTCCTACGAGCAGTACTTC.

The chain joins TRBV4-3 to TRBJ1-1, with a weak D call TRBD1 (5 bases). The CDR3 totals 14 residues. The germline gives CDR1 LGHNA, CDR2 YSLEER. V lost 4 bases and J 2 bases, leaving 11 bases between the germline ends. CDR3 protein: CASSRGPVNTEAFF. The CDR3 region has the DNA TGCGCCAGCAGCCGGGGCCCCGTTAACACTGAAGCTTTCTTT.

The chain recombines TRBV7-2 with TRBJ2-7; D is possibly TRBD1 (6 bases). Trimming took off 1 base at V and 5 bases at J, with 15 bases between the two ends. This CDR3 is 15 amino acids long. CDR1 and CDR2 (germline): SGHTA, FQGNSA. CDR3 residues: CASSLGGLRANEQYF. The CDR3 bases are TGTGCCAGCAGCTTAGGGGGGCTGAGGGCCAACGAGCAGTACTTC.

V and J are TRBV7-2 and TRBJ2-7; D gene unclear. The CDR3 is 16 amino acids. Germline V gene data show CDR1 as SGHTA and CDR2 as FQGNSA. The V end lost 0 bases, the J end lost 0 bases, and 12 bases lay between the germline ends. The DNA for the CDR3 is TGTGCCAGCAGCTTAGCGCCTTACAGCCTCTCCTACGAGCAGTACTTC. Translating it yields CASSLAPYSLSYEQYF.

The rearrangement uses TRBV4-3 and TRBJ1-4; the D is unclear. The CDR3 loop spans 14 amino acids. Trimming took off 5 bases at V and 0 bases at J, with 7 bases between the two ends. CDR1 and CDR2 (germline): LGHNA, YSLEER. The DNA for the CDR3 is TGCGCCAGCAGCGTACAAGCAACTAATGAAAAACTGTTTTTT. Residues: CASSVQATNEKLFF.

The chain has TRBV5-1 and TRBJ2-3; TRBD2 agrees at 10 bases. The germline V gene has CDR1 SGHRS and CDR2 YFSETQ. The length of the CDR3 is 15 residues. J lost 5 bases, V lost 0 bases, and 3 bases had no gene match. The CDR3 reads CASSLVVAGGDTQYF. For the CDR3, the DNA is TGCGCCAGCAGCTTGGTGGTAGCGGGGGGAGATACGCAGTATTTT.

This clone was found a few times. This rearrangement joins TRBV19 to TRBJ1-5; TRBD1 matches 11 bases. J lost 9 bases, V lost 5 bases, and 6 bases had no gene match. Germline CDR1 reads LNHDA; CDR2 reads SQIVND (reference sequence). The CDR3 runs to 14 residues. The chain's CDR3 is CASSRGTGGLPQHF. The CDR3 DNA sequence: TGTGCCAGTAGTCGCGGGACAGGGGGTTTGCCCCAGCATTTT. Filled out from reference TRBV19 and TRBJ1-5, the complete variable domain reads DGGITQSPKYLFRKEGQNVTLSCEQNLNHDAMYWYRQDPGQGLRLIYYSQIVNDFQKGDIAEGYSVSREKKESFPLTVTSAQKNPTAFYLCASSRGTGGLPQHFGDGTRLSIL.

The V call is TRBV11-1, the J call TRBJ1-5; a weak D match, TRBD1 (6 bases). V lost 5 bases, J lost 6 bases, and 11 bases lay in between. This CDR3 is built from 13 residues. Germline CDR1 reads SGHAT; CDR2 reads FQDESV (reference sequence). This CDR3 reads CASSQGRGQPQHF. CDR3 bases: TGTGCCAGCAGCCAGGGGCGAGGTCAGCCCCAGCATTTT.